These T cell receptor beta chains were read from a single sample in a study of T cell responses to AZD1222 COVID-19 vaccine. Assay used: immunoSEQ multiplex PCR; TCRdb lists only in-frame clones, some missing. The sample has 97,000 or so clones, 84% seen once. The sample was peripheral blood, taken on day 0 of AZD1222 vaccination. The receptors derive from an adult in good health. The CDR3 runs from the conserved cysteine through the conserved F or W. Fields, in order: J gene, clone size, V gene, CDR3 length, D gene, CDR3 protein, CDR3 DNA. The D gene is left open where the match is weak. A clone size is listed for some rows: how often the clone was seen (once, few, many), or a class if it is expanded.

>TRBJ2-7|.|TRBV25-1|16|TRBD1
CASRPGTGVVAYEQYF
TGTGCCAGCAGGCCCGGGACAGGGGTTGTGGCCTACGAGCAGTACTTC
>TRBJ1-5|.|TRBV15|15|.
CATSRVGRANQPQHF
TGTGCCACCAGCAGAGTGGGCAGGGCAAACCAGCCCCAGCATTTT
>TRBJ1-1|few|TRBV3-1/TRBV3-2|13|.
CASSQPAGTEAFF
TGTGCCAGCAGCCAACCCGCAGGGACTGAAGCTTTCTTT
>TRBJ1-4|.|TRBV7-9|13|.
CASSLVRGEKLFF
TGTGCCAGCAGCTTAGTCCGGGGCGAAAAACTGTTTTTT
>TRBJ1-4|few|TRBV11-2|15|.
CASSSDIGTVEKLFF
TGTGCCAGCAGCTCAGACATTGGGACGGTTGAAAAACTGTTTTTT
>TRBJ1-6|.|TRBV7-7|14|.
CASSPGVPNSPLHF
TGTGCCAGCAGCCCGGGGGTCCCGAATTCACCCCTCCACTTT
>TRBJ1-3|.|TRBV3-1/TRBV3-2|17|.
CASSQLGGASSGNTIYF
TGTGCCAGCAGCCAACTAGGTGGGGCGAGCTCTGGAAACACCATATATTTT
>TRBJ2-5|once|TRBV7-9|17|TRBD2
CASSPYGLAGREETQYF
TGTGCCAGCAGCCCATATGGACTAGCGGGTAGGGAGGAGACCCAGTACTTC
>TRBJ1-2|.|TRBV4-2|14|.
CASSQDSEGEGYTF
TGTGCCAGCAGCCAAGATTCTGAGGGTGAGGGCTACACCTTC
>TRBJ2-1|.|TRBV11-2|16|.
CASSLDRDFKAVEQFF
TGTGCCAGCAGCTTAGACCGGGACTTCAAGGCCGTTGAGCAGTTCTTC
>TRBJ2-1|.|TRBV12-5|14|TRBD2
CASEERTSGNEQFF
TGTGCTAGTGAGGAGAGGACTAGCGGCAATGAGCAGTTCTTC
>TRBJ2-1|once|TRBV11-2|12|.
CASSASGLEQFF
TGTGCCAGCAGCGCATCAGGGCTTGAGCAGTTCTTC
>TRBJ1-2|.|TRBV6-5|12|.
CASSPLGVGYTF
TGTGCCAGCAGCCCCTTAGGGGTAGGCTACACCTTC
>TRBJ1-3|once|TRBV11-3|13|.
CASTQGIGNTIYF
TGTGCCAGCACCCAGGGGATCGGAAACACCATATATTTT
>TRBJ1-5|.|TRBV4-1|16|.
CASSRSEGDSNQPQHF
TGCGCCAGCAGCCGAAGTGAGGGAGATAGCAATCAGCCCCAGCATTTT
>TRBJ1-1|.|TRBV19|13|.
CASARTVNTEAFF
TGTGCCAGCGCCCGGACAGTGAACACTGAAGCTTTCTTT
>TRBJ1-6|.|TRBV9|17|.
CASSPGRDNGLNSPLHF
TGTGCCAGCAGCCCCGGACGGGACAATGGTCTTAATTCACCCCTCCACTTT
>TRBJ2-1|.|TRBV24-1|15|.
CATSGQGLRWEKEFF
TGTGCCACCAGTGGGCAGGGTCTCCGATGGGAAAAGGAGTTCTTC
>TRBJ1-5|.|TRBV12-3/TRBV12-4|13|.
CASSLSGNQPQHF
TGTGCCAGCAGTTTATCCGGCAATCAGCCCCAGCATTTT
>TRBJ1-6|.|TRBV18|14|.
CASSPASYNSPLHF
TGTGCCAGCTCACCCGCATCCTATAATTCACCCCTCCACTTT
>TRBJ1-3|.|TRBV19|15|.
CASSIMSRSGNTIYF
TGTGCCAGTAGTATCATGTCCCGCTCTGGAAACACCATATATTTT
>TRBJ1-2|few|TRBV28|12|.
CASSDSVVGYTF
TGTGCCAGCAGTGATAGTGTAGTTGGCTACACCTTC
>TRBJ1-1|.|TRBV6-5|15|.
CASSYQKGGNTEAFF
TGTGCCAGCAGTTACCAGAAAGGGGGTAACACTGAAGCTTTCTTT
>TRBJ2-1|few|TRBV29-1|16|TRBD2
CSVDNGGSGRRYEQFF
TGCAGCGTTGATAACGGGGGGAGCGGGAGAAGGTATGAGCAGTTCTTC
>TRBJ1-2|.|TRBV6-2/TRBV6-3|14|.
CASSSGTAAYGYTF
TGTGCCAGCAGTTCCGGGACGGCCGCCTATGGCTACACCTTC
>TRBJ1-3|.|TRBV4-1|17|.
CASSQAALSISGNTIYF
TGCGCCAGCAGCCAAGCGGCTCTTTCGATTTCTGGAAACACCATATATTTT
>TRBJ2-3|few|TRBV30|13|TRBD2
CAWSFSGVDTQYF
TGTGCCTGGAGTTTTAGCGGGGTAGATACGCAGTATTTT
>TRBJ2-4|few|TRBV11-3|16|.
CASSRRGGTTGNIQYF
TGTGCCAGCAGCCGGAGGGGCGGGACGACGGGAAACATTCAGTACTTC
>TRBJ1-5|.|TRBV27|14|.
CASSLNRGNQPQHF
TGTGCCAGCAGTTTAAATAGGGGCAATCAGCCCCAGCATTTT
>TRBJ1-2|.|TRBV7-2|14|.
CASSLGGANYGYTF
TGTGCCAGCAGCTTGGGGGGCGCCAACTATGGCTACACCTTC
>TRBJ1-1|.|TRBV4-2|14|TRBD1
CASSRQGARTEAFF
TGTGCCAGCAGCCGACAGGGGGCAAGGACTGAAGCTTTCTTT
>TRBJ2-4|many|TRBV28|15|.
CASSPPDKLTDIQYF
TGTGCCAGCAGTCCCCCGGACAAACTAACAGACATTCAGTACTTC
>TRBJ1-1|.|TRBV6-5|14|.
CASLWGGSGTEAFF
TGTGCCAGCCTATGGGGGGGGTCGGGCACTGAAGCTTTCTTT
>TRBJ1-1|.|TRBV6-5|12|.
CASSYSQNEAFF
TGTGCCAGCAGTTACTCACAGAATGAAGCTTTCTTT
>TRBJ2-6|.|TRBV5-4|17|.
CASANPVKDGGANVLTF
TGTGCCAGCGCGAACCCCGTGAAGGACGGTGGGGCCAACGTCCTGACTTTC
>TRBJ1-3|few|TRBV7-8|15|.
CASSLRSGDGNTIYF
TGTGCCAGCAGCTTAAGGTCAGGGGACGGAAACACCATATATTTT
>TRBJ1-2|few|TRBV19|15|.
CASSIDPQRVYGYTF
TGTGCCAGTAGTATAGACCCGCAACGGGTCTATGGCTACACCTTC
>TRBJ2-1|.|TRBV7-2|15|.
CASMWGRGSYNEQFF
TGTGCCAGCATGTGGGGCCGTGGCTCCTACAATGAGCAGTTCTTC
>TRBJ2-7|.|TRBV12-3/TRBV12-4|13|.
CASSLGLNYEQYF
TGTGCCAGCAGCTTGGGACTGAATTACGAGCAGTACTTC
>TRBJ1-2|.|TRBV5-8|17|.
CASSLAGTPQVLYGYTF
TGTGCCAGCAGCTTAGCTGGGACCCCACAGGTTCTCTATGGCTACACCTTC
>TRBJ2-4|.|TRBV7-8|16|.
CASSLEALWTKGIQYF
TGTGCCAGCAGCTTAGAAGCCCTTTGGACTAAGGGCATTCAGTACTTC
>TRBJ2-2|.|TRBV11-2|15|TRBD2
CASSYSGRSTGELFF
TGTGCCAGCAGCTATAGCGGGAGAAGCACCGGGGAGCTGTTTTTT
>TRBJ2-7|.|TRBV3-1/TRBV3-2|13|.
CASSQAHRGEQYF
TGTGCCAGCAGCCAAGCACATAGGGGAGAGCAGTACTTC
>TRBJ2-5|.|TRBV9|13|.
CASSGAVQETQYF
TGTGCCAGCAGCGGGGCGGTTCAAGAGACCCAGTACTTC
>TRBJ2-1|.|TRBV9|13|.
CASSVGLSPEQFF
TGTGCCAGCAGCGTAGGTTTAAGTCCTGAGCAGTTCTTC
>TRBJ2-3|.|TRBV18|15|.
CASSPTRDWTDTQYF
TGTGCCAGCTCACCAACTCGGGATTGGACAGATACGCAGTATTTT
>TRBJ1-6|.|TRBV19|15|TRBD1
CASTSGTDNSSPLHF
TGTGCCAGTACTTCCGGGACAGATAATAGTTCACCCCTCCACTTT
>TRBJ1-1|once|TRBV7-2|11|.
CASSLSSEAFF
TGTGCCAGCAGCTTAAGCTCTGAAGCTTTCTTT
>TRBJ2-1|.|TRBV13|14|.
CAGGTGNSYNEQFF
TGTGCCGGAGGAACAGGGAATTCCTACAATGAGCAGTTCTTC
>TRBJ1-2|few|TRBV7-2|14|.
CASSPHLVGYGYTF
TGTGCCAGCAGCCCCCACCTCGTTGGATATGGCTACACCTTC
>TRBJ1-1|.|TRBV30|14|.
CAWSSGRGRTEAFF
TGTGCCTGGAGTTCCGGGCGAGGAAGGACTGAAGCTTTCTTT
>TRBJ2-7|.|TRBV10-3|12|TRBD1
CAIRRQGSEQYF
TGTGCCATCAGAAGACAGGGGAGTGAGCAGTACTTC